The subject of this entry is one T cell receptor beta chain. These data belong to a study of cytomegalovirus exposure and HLA in healthy donors. The primer mix had 60 Vbeta and 13 Jbeta primers. This table comes from immunoSEQ multiplex PCR, and its TCRdb copy is limited to in-frame clones, with some not included. Among about 120,000 clones listed, around three quarters were seen once. Healthy people donating bone marrow made up the donors. Sequencing input: PBMCs. This TCR derives from a human donor in good health.

CDR3 bases: TGCGCCAGCAGCTTGGCCTGGGGCCAGGATGAAAAACTGTTTTTT. Translating gives CASSLAWGQDEKLFF. This chain joins TRBV5-1 and TRBJ1-4, with a weak D call TRBD1 (5 bases). CDR3 length equals 15 residues. V lost 0 bases, J lost 6 bases, and 12 bases lay in between. From germline, CDR1 is SGHRS and CDR2 YFSETQ. Full variable domain (outside the CDR3, taken from reference TRBV5-1 and TRBJ1-4): KAGVTQTPRYLIKTRGQQVTLSCSPISGHRSVSWYQQTPGQGLQFLFEYFSETQRNKGNFPGRFSGRQFSNSRSEMNVSTLELGDSALYLCASSLAWGQDEKLFFGSGTQLSVL.